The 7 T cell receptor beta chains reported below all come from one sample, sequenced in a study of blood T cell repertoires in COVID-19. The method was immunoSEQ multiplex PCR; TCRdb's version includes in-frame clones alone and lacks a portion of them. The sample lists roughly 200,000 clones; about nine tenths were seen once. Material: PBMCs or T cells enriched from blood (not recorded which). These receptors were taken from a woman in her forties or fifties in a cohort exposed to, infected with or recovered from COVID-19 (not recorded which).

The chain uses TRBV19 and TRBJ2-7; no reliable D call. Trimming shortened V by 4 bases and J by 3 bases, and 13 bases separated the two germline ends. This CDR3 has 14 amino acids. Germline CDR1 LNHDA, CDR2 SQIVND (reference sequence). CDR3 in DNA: TGTGCCAGTAGTACGCGCCTGAAAAGCTACGAGCAGTACTTC. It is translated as CASSTRLKSYEQYF. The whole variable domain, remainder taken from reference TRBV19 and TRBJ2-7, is DGGITQSPKYLFRKEGQNVTLSCEQNLNHDAMYWYRQDPGQGLRLIYYSQIVNDFQKGDIAEGYSVSREKKESFPLTVTSAQKNPTAFYLCASSTRLKSYEQYFGPGTRLTVT.

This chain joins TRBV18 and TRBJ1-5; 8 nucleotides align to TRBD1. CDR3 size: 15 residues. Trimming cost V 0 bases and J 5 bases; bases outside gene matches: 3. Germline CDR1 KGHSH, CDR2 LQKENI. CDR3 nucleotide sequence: TGTGCCAGCTCACCACCGGGGACAGGCGATCAGCCCCAGCATTTT. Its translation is CASSPPGTGDQPQHF. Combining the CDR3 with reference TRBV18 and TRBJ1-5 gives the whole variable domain NAGVMQNPRHLVRRRGQEARLRCSPMKGHSHVYWYRQLPEEGLKFMVYLQKENIIDESGMPKERFSAEFPKEGPSILRIQQVVRGDSAAYFCASSPPGTGDQPQHFGDGTRLSIL.

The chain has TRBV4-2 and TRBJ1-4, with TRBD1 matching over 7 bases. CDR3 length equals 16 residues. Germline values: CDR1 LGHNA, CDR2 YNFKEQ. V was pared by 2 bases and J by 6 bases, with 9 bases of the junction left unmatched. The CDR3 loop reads CASSQKGRQGDEKLFF. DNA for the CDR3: TGTGCCAGCAGCCAAAAGGGACGGCAGGGGGATGAAAAACTGTTTTTT.

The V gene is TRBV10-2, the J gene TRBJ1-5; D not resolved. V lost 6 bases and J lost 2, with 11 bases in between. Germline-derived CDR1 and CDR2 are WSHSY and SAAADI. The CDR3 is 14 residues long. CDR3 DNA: TGCGCCAGCAGCCGGGAAGAAGGCAATCAGCCCCAGCATTTT. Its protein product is CASSREEGNQPQHF.

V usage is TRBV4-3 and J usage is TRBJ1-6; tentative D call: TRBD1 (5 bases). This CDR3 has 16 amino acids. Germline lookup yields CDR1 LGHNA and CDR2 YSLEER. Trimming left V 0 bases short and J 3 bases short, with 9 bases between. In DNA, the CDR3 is TGCGCCAGCAGCCAAGATAGGCAGGGCTATAATTCACCCCTCCACTTT. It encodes CASSQDRQGYNSPLHF.

The CDR3 sequence: CASSLTEGTEAFF. For the CDR3, the DNA is TGCGCCAGCAGCCTTACTGAGGGCACTGAAGCTTTCTTT. This rearrangement joins TRBV5-1 to TRBJ1-1; no clear D. The CDR3 totals 13 residues. Between the trimmed V and J ends, which lost 4 bases and 4 bases, there was a span of 11 bases. Germline CDR1 and CDR2: SGHRS and YFSETQ.

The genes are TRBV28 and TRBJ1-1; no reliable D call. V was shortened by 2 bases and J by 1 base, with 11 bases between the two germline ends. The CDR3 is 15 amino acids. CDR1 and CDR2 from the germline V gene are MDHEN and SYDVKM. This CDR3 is CASSLVVQQNTEAFF. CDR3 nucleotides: TGTGCCAGCAGTTTAGTGGTGCAACAGAACACTGAAGCTTTCTTT.